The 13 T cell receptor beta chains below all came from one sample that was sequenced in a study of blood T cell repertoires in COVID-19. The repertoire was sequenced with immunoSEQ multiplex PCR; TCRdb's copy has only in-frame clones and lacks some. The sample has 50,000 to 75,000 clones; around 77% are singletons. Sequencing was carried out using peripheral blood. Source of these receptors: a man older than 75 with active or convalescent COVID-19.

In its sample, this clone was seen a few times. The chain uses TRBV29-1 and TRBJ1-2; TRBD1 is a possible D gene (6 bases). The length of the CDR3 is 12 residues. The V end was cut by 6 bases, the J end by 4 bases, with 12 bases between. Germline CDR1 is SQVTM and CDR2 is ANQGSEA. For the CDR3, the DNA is TGCAGCGTGGAGGACAGCGGCTATGGCTACACCTTC. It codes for CSVEDSGYGYTF.

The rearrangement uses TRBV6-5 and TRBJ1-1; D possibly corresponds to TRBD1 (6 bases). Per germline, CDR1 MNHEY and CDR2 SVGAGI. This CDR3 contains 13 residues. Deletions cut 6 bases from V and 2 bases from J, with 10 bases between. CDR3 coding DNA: TGTGCCAGCAGATTACAGGGAAACACTGAAGCTTTCTTT. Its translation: CASRLQGNTEAFF.

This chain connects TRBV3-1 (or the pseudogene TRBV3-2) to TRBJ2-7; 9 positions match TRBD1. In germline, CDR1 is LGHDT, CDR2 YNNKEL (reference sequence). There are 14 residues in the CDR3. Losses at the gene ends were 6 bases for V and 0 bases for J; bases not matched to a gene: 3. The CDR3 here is CASRRQGDSYEQYF. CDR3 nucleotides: TGTGCCAGCAGACGACAGGGGGACTCCTACGAGCAGTACTTC.

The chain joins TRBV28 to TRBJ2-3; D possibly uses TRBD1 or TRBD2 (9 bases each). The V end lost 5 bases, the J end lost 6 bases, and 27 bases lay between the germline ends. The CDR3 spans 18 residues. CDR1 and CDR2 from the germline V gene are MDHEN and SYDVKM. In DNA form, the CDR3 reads TGTGCCAGCAGTATACAGGGGGCGAGACTAGCGGCCTCGGATACGCAGTATTTT. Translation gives CASSIQGARLAASDTQYF.

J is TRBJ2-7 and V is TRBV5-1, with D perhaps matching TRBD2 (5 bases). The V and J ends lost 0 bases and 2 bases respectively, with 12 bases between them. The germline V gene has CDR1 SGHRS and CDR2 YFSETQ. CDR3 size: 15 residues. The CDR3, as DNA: TGCGCCAGCAGCTTGGATGCCGGGGTGGCCTACGAGCAGTACTTC. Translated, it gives CASSLDAGVAYEQYF.

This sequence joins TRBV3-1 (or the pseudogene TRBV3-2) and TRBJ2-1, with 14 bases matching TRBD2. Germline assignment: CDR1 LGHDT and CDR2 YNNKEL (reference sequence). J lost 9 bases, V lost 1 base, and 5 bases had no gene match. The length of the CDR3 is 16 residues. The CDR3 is CASSQAGLAGGLEQFF. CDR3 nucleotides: TGTGCCAGCAGCCAAGCAGGACTAGCGGGAGGACTTGAGCAGTTCTTC.

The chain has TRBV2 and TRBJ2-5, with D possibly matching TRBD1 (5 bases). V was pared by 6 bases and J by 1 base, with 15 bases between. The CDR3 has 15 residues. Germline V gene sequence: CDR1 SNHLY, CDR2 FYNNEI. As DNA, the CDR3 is TGTGCCAGCAGCACAATGGGGCAGGGCCAAGAGACCCAGTACTTC. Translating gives CASSTMGQGQETQYF.

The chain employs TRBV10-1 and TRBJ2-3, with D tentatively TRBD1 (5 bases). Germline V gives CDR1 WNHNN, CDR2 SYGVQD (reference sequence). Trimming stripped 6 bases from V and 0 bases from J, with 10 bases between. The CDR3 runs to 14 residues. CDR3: CASSSDISTDTQYF. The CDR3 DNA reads TGCGCCAGCAGCTCGGACATTAGCACAGATACGCAGTATTTT.

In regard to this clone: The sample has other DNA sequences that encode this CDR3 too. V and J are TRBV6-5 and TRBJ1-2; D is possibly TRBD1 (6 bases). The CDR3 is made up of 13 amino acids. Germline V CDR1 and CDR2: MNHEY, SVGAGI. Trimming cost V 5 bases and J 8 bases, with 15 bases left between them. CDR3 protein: CASSRSGVGGYTF. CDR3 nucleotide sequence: TGTGCCAGCAGTCGGTCAGGGGTAGGCGGCTACACCTTC.

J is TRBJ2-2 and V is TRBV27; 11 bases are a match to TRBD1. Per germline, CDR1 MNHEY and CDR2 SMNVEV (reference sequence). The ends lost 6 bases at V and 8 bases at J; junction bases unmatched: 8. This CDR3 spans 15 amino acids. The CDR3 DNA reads TGTGCCAGCAGGGGGACAGGGGGATTTAGGGGGGAGCTGTTTTTT. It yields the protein CASRGTGGFRGELFF.

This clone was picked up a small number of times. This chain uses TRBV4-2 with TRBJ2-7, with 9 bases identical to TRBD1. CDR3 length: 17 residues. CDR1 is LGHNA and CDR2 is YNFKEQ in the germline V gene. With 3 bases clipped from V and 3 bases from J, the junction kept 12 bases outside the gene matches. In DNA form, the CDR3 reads TGTGCCAGCAGCCAGGGTACGGACAGGGGTACAATCTACGAGCAGTACTTC. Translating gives CASSQGTDRGTIYEQYF.

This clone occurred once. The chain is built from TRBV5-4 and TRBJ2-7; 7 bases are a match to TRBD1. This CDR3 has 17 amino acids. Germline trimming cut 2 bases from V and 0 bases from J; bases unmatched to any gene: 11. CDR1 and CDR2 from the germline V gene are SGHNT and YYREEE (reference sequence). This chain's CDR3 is CASSFGTTGTHSYEQYF. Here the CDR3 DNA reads TGTGCCAGCAGCTTTGGAACGACAGGGACGCACTCCTACGAGCAGTACTTC.

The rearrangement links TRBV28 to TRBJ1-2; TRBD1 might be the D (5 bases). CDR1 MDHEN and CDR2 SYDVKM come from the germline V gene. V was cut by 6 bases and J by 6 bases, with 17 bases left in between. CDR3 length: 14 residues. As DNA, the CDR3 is TGTGCCAGCAGACTATCCGGGACTCTTCATGGCTACACCTTC. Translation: CASRLSGTLHGYTF.